This record looks at one T cell receptor beta chain sequence and its context. At least ten counts were recorded for this clonotype. This clone's antigen is unknown. One end of the junction is discordant with germline, which a read error may explain. For repertoire sequencing, TCR beta CDR3 regions were amplified from RNA transcripts. HTBI primers and the Qiagen OneStep RT-PCR kit were used in a first-round RT-PCR, which was followed by a second-round multiplex PCR, size selection and purification. Libraries were sequenced on an Illumina HiSeq2000 using paired-end 100 bp reads. The authors processed their data as follows. SOAPnuke was used to process the reads, throwing out any read that had adapters, had uncalled bases, had a mean Phred below 15, or lacked an exact constant-primer or identifier match. High-quality paired reads were merged with COPE v1.2.5. Unique nucleotide sequences were defined as clonotypes and aligned to IMGT TRB V, D and J references using MiTCR v1.1. Analysis was restricted to V-J combinations with a frequency above 0.0001, which covered 99.2% of repertoires. A TCR clonal expansion and chaos score per V-J combination was defined as the ratio of F50 clonal expansion to chaos observed in the TCRdist matrix. Features were reduced by Welch's t-statistics and random forest to 10 to 15 V-J combinations, which fed a naive Bayes classifier. The Morisita-Horn index was used to measure how similar the thyroid and blood repertoires were. Using fastp at Q25 and MiXCR, TCRdb reprocessed the public reads and kept productive beta chains. Duplicate CDR3 protein sequences are folded into a single record with the most common DNA and genes. The V and J calls and clone size are TCRdb's, not the authors'. The sample table lists 45,000 to 60,000 distinct CDR3 sequences, roughly 46% of them with a count of one. The leading ten clones occupy over 4% of the sample.

This entry belongs to a study of Graves' ophthalmopathy and Graves' hyperthyroidism (dated by TCRdb to the late 2010s). A note on the overall study: Peripheral blood was collected at initial diagnosis, prior to any treatment. To explore V-J signatures that separate ophthalmopathy from hyperthyroidism, a discovery set of about a hundred patients was enrolled, consisting of 40 to 45 with ophthalmopathy and about 60 with stable hyperthyroidism. Following sample collection, hyperthyroidism patients were given methimazole at a starting dose of 30 mg daily, and ophthalmopathy patients were given high-dose intravenous methylprednisolone. An independent validation cohort comprised around 19 hyperthyroidism patients and roughly 15 patients who later progressed from hyperthyroidism to ophthalmopathy. The study used TCR beta repertoire signatures to distinguish Graves' ophthalmopathy from Graves' hyperthyroidism and to predict progression to ophthalmopathy. In five or six hyperthyroidism patients, the T-cell repertoire of thyroid tissue was compared with the T-cell repertoire of blood. In total, approximately 130 blood samples were TCR-sequenced: fewer than 50 ophthalmopathy, roughly 80 hyperthyroidism and approximately 17 hyperthyroidism-to-ophthalmopathy patients. Results and caveats for the whole study, not just this receptor: In cross-validation, the 13-signature model distinguished ophthalmopathy from stable hyperthyroidism with approximately 90% sensitivity and 81% to 82% specificity, while in the test set the corresponding values were about 80% and 75%. Among expanded thyroid clonotypes with frequency above 0.001, most also showed up in blood, which suggests that blood repertoires may reflect the thyroid immune response. No statistical method was used to set the sample size in advance, and the investigators knew which group each participant was assigned to. In validation, the model predicted ophthalmopathy progression with over 60% sensitivity and about 77% specificity; some twelve predicted patients were CT-confirmed with GO in a median of approximately six months.

Ophthalmopathy patients were characterized by moderately to severely active disease, a Clinical Activity Score of at least 3, a NOSPECS grade of at least 4, and a disease duration under 3 months. Patients with other autoimmune diseases, uncontrolled infections, pregnancy or lactation were excluded from the study. Diagnosis was based on clinical symptoms, serum thyroxine, TRAb, thyroid ultrasound and orbital computed tomography. PBMCs were isolated from more than 9 ml of fresh peripheral blood by Ficoll-Paque density gradient centrifugation. Total RNA was extracted using Trizol reagent, and RNA quality was checked on an Agilent 2100 Bioanalyzer. Based on the germline V gene, the CDR1 and CDR2 sequences are SGHAT and FQNNGV. The CDR3 covers 13 residues, taking in both the cysteine and the phenylalanine. CDR3 DNA is the only sequence kept; it has 39 bases, read in frame from the first base.

This chain is built from TRBV11-2 and TRBJ2-3; confidence is insufficient to name the D gene. Sample: peripheral blood. This receptor was obtained from an adult woman with Graves' ophthalmopathy. The DNA sequence is as follows: TGTGCCAGCACCTTAATGAACACAGATACGCAGTATTTT. Its protein reads: CASTLMNTDTQYF.